The 6 T cell receptor beta chains below were found in one sample sequenced in a study of regulatory T cells in long-lasting Graves disease. Arm-PCR of CDR3 regions and iRepertoire HTBI primers were used to build TCR beta libraries. TCRdb redid the calling of the multiplex PCR reads with MiXCR, one entry per CDR3 protein. The sample contains about 430,000 distinct CDR3 sequences, about 21% of which appear only once. Time point here: persistent/refractory GD, antithyroid drugs over 5 years with positive TRAb. PBMC-extracted RNA yielded the TCR library. The sample in question was peripheral blood mononuclear cells (PBMCs), obtained when the disease was refractory, from a patient treated with antithyroid drugs. These receptor sequences come from a female donor with Graves disease.

This clonotype showed up just a few times. The chain uses TRBV18 and TRBJ2-7, with a weak D call TRBD2 (5 bases). The CDR3 runs 17 residues. Trimming stripped 4 bases from V and 3 bases from J, with 22 bases between. Germline-derived CDR1 and CDR2 are KGHSH and LQKENI. CDR3 sequence reads: CASSLTRGSRVSYEQYF. DNA for the CDR3: TGTGCCAGCTCACTAACCCGCGGGTCGAGGGTGAGCTACGAGCAGTACTTC.

V gene TRBV20-1 combines with J gene TRBJ2-7, with D possibly matching TRBD2 (7 bases). CDR1 DFQATT and CDR2 SNEGSKA come from the germline V gene (reference sequence). This CDR3 comprises 12 residues. With 0 bases removed from V and 9 bases from J, the gap between germline ends came to 12 bases. The CDR3 is CSAREGGEGQYF. CDR3 nucleotides: TGCAGTGCTAGAGAAGGGGGGGAAGGGCAGTACTTC.

CDR3 in DNA: TGCGCCAGCAGCGCCATGGGGGATACCAAAAACATTCAGTACTTC. Residues: CASSAMGDTKNIQYF. This chain uses TRBV4-1 with TRBJ2-4; perhaps D is TRBD1 or TRBD2 (5 bases each). This CDR3 region has 15 residues. Per germline, CDR1 MGHRA and CDR2 YSYEKL. V was pared by 5 bases and J by 2 bases, with 13 bases between.

The V call is TRBV20-1, the J call TRBJ1-5, with D perhaps matching TRBD1 (6 bases). Germline lookup yields CDR1 DFQATT and CDR2 SNEGSKA (reference sequence). V was shortened by 6 bases and J by 7 bases, with 13 bases between the two germline ends. The CDR3 totals 12 residues. CDR3 coding DNA: TGCAGTGCCACTAGGGGGGAACAGCCCCAGCATTTT. Translating gives CSATRGEQPQHF.

Concerning this clonotype itself: A much larger clone is a single base away; this may be a read error. The V call is TRBV6-1, the J call TRBJ2-5; TRBD2 matches at 10 bases. V lost 6 bases and J lost 6; bases outside the gene matches: 10. The CDR3 is 15 amino acids. Germline V lookup: CDR1 MNHNS, CDR2 SASEGT. CDR3 sequence: CASRGDSGRPKTQYF. CDR3 nucleotide sequence: TGTGCCAGCAGAGGGGATAGCGGGAGGCCTAAGACCCAGTACTTC.

This clonotype was counted at least ten times. The chain has TRBV12-3 or TRBV12-4 and TRBJ2-2; possibly TRBD1 or TRBD2 for D (6 bases each). The CDR3 covers 15 residues. Trimming stripped 10 bases from V and 2 bases from J, with 17 bases between. The CDR3 spells CAIIRGGSNTGELFF. Written as DNA, the CDR3 is TGTGCCATCATCCGAGGGGGGTCTAACACCGGGGAGCTGTTTTTT.